One sample yielded the 8 T cell receptor beta chains listed below, sequenced in a study of CD8 T cell repertoires and HIV-1 epitope variants. Sequencing was performed with immunoSEQ multiplex PCR; in TCRdb, only in-frame clones are kept and a portion is missing. Counted here are about 6,000 clones, 50% to 75% occurring once; the ten biggest clones make up roughly 40%. No antigen has been identified for these receptors. Sequenced input: cultured CD8+ T cells derived from PBMCs. Every receptor here comes from a male donor with HIV.

This clone was observed a handful of times. The V call is TRBV6-5, the J call TRBJ1-3; D might be TRBD1 (6 bases). From germline, CDR1 is MNHEY and CDR2 SVGAGI. The length of the CDR3 is 14 residues. V lost 3 bases, J lost 2 bases, and 8 bases lay in between. The CDR3 DNA reads as TGTGCCAGCAGTTATACAGGGCCTGGAAACACCATATATTTT. Translation gives CASSYTGPGNTIYF.

This rearrangement joins TRBV4-1 to TRBJ2-2; unclear D gene. Germline loops: CDR1 MGHRA, CDR2 YSYEKL. The CDR3 totals 15 residues. V lost 4 bases to trimming and J lost 6 bases, with 15 bases between them. CDR3: CASSLGQSSAGELFF. The CDR3 nucleotides read TGCGCCAGCAGCCTGGGTCAATCGTCGGCCGGGGAGCTGTTTTTT.

V usage is TRBV5-4 and J usage is TRBJ2-5; TRBD2 matches at 7 bases. V lost 4 bases, J lost 0 bases, and 9 bases stayed unmatched. CDR3 length: 16 amino acids. Per germline, CDR1 SGHNT and CDR2 YYREEE (reference sequence). CDR3 sequence (DNA): TGTGCCAGCAGCGCGGTTATCGGGGGGAACCAAGAGACCCAGTACTTC. Translating gives CASSAVIGGNQETQYF.

The chain carries TRBV4-2 and TRBJ1-3; unclear D gene. The CDR3 totals 18 residues. Germline CDR1 reads LGHNA; CDR2 reads YNFKEQ. V lost 0 bases and J lost 2, with 17 bases in between. CDR3 nucleotide sequence: TGTGCCAGCAGCCAAGACCCCTCGTTGGGGTTAACTGGAAACACCATATATTTT. Residues: CASSQDPSLGLTGNTIYF.

V gene TRBV5-1 combines with J gene TRBJ2-5; D may be TRBD1 (7 bases). Germline V gene data show CDR1 as SGHRS and CDR2 as YFSETQ. The V end was cut by 0 bases, the J end by 5 bases, with 20 bases between. This CDR3 is 17 amino acids long. The CDR3 protein is CASSLAIGGGTGETQYF. In nucleotides, the CDR3 is TGCGCCAGCAGCTTGGCCATCGGAGGGGGCACGGGGGAGACCCAGTACTTC. The full variable domain, in which reference TRBV5-1 and TRBJ2-5 provide the parts outside the CDR3, is KAGVTQTPRYLIKTRGQQVTLSCSPISGHRSVSWYQQTPGQGLQFLFEYFSETQRNKGNFPGRFSGRQFSNSRSEMNVSTLELGDSALYLCASSLAIGGGTGETQYFGPGTRLLVL.

A few counts support this clone. The genes are TRBV6-4 and TRBJ2-2; D is uncertain. The CDR3 length is 13 residues. Trimming stripped 2 bases from V and 1 base from J, with 2 bases between. From germline, CDR1 is MRHNA and CDR2 SNTAGT. CDR3 in DNA: TGTGCCAGCAGTGACAGGAACACCGGGGAGCTGTTTTTT. It encodes CASSDRNTGELFF.

The gene calls are TRBV9 and TRBJ1-4, with D unclear. The CDR3 is made up of 15 amino acids. Trimming shortened V by 3 bases and J by 3 bases, and 12 bases separated the two germline ends. The germline V gene encodes CDR1 SGDLS and CDR2 YYNGEE. The CDR3 bases are TGTGCCAGCAGCGCCCGACTATCAGCTAATGAAAAACTGTTTTTT. Its translation is CASSARLSANEKLFF.

The chain employs TRBV6-1 and TRBJ2-1, with D possibly called TRBD1 or TRBD2 (5 bases each). In germline, CDR1 is MNHNS, CDR2 SASEGT. The CDR3 extends over 14 amino acids. V was clipped by 7 bases and J by 4 bases, with 14 bases between them. CDR3 DNA: TGTGCCAGCATGGGGCGTCCGGGGTACAATGAGCAGTTCTTC. Protein product: CASMGRPGYNEQFF.